This is a list of T cell receptor beta chains from one sample in a study of Ad26.COV2.S vaccination and SARS-CoV-2 variants. The data were produced by immunoSEQ multiplex PCR, yet TCRdb's version contains in-frame clones alone and is incomplete. Of roughly 460,000 clones listed, 80% to 90% are singletons. The sequenced sample was peripheral blood, obtained in a trial of Ad26.COV2.S vaccine versus placebo. The receptors originated from a person between 18 and 65 years old who received the Ad26.COV2.S COVID-19 vaccine or a placebo. Both conserved end residues are trimmed from each CDR3.

v_gene	CDR3aa
TRBV11-2	ASSPGSPSGKEQY
TRBV3-1/TRBV3-2	ASSQDGWDSYGYT
TRBV19	ASNRGEQPQH
TRBV6-5	ASTGRNTEAF
TRBV30	AWIGKPSTDTQY
TRBV27	ASSTYRLGQVPQLNTGELF
TRBV5-1	ASSPGTGWTEAF
TRBV7-9	ASSLVGETQY
TRBV12-5	ASGLVRNSGNTIY
TRBV12-5	ASGLWLAGSNEKLF
TRBV6-6	ASSADRGQALGGYT
TRBV19	ASMAKTPGSGPGELF
TRBV3-1/TRBV3-2	ASSHVHLATTDNEQF
TRBV5-4	ASSDDRAYGYT
TRBV5-1	ASSLRGRAVEQF
TRBV11-2	ASSATGLGETQY
TRBV2	ASSVADHYGYT
TRBV7-2	ASSLSGTGSETQY
TRBV6-2/TRBV6-3	ASSYSTQGPATNEKLF
TRBV2	ASRTTGHQGYT
TRBV25-1	ASSEGRGLNTEAF
TRBV7-9	ASSGVPGETQY
TRBV2	ASTRGYGYT
TRBV11-2	ASSLARYSYNEQF
TRBV15	ATSNPGSHEKLF
TRBV29-1	SVPGTSGWEQF
TRBV6-6	ASSYPGTAQYEQY
TRBV18	ASSPRQQETQY
TRBV18	ASSPTSDTLYGYT
TRBV15	ATSSVAGFPSYEQY
TRBV18	ASSFTVDYNSPLH
TRBV2	ASSGTSGGLGDTQY
TRBV19	ASNSGPRMGSPLH
TRBV6-1	ASSEWWGASGKGTEAF
TRBV29-1	SVGGVDTEAF
TRBV9	ASSVEMGSYEQY
TRBV13	ASSLMAGTSNEQF
TRBV28	ASSFLGVYYGYT
TRBV20-1	SASTGLSGANVLT
TRBV10-3	AISGDKFYEQY
TRBV24-1	ATSDAALNQPQH
TRBV27	ASSGGGPQETQY